Below, one TCR beta chain is given with its context. The sample belongs to a study of blood T cell repertoires in COVID-19. The overall study: Samples came from the United States, Italy and Spain, spanning acute and convalescent COVID-19. T cells, B-cell-depleted T cells, or PBMCs supplied cDNA or gDNA.

Per the study methods: Estimates of nucleated cell counts were drawn from the amplification of reference gene primers. The data were produced by immunoSEQ multiplex PCR, yet TCRdb's version contains in-frame clones alone and is incomplete. D and trimming were read from the DNA, whereas the V and J calls and clone size are those reported in that table. The table has approximately 270,000 clones, around 82% seen once. The sequenced sample was peripheral blood. The sequence was collected from a person aged 65 to 85 with COVID-19, enrolled during active disease.

This chain's CDR3 is CASSLAGAYNQPQHF. Written as DNA, the CDR3 is TGTGCCAGCAGCTTGGCAGGGGCTTACAATCAGCCCCAGCATTTT. The chain links TRBV7-2 to TRBJ1-5; perhaps TRBD1 as D (6 bases). CDR1 SGHTA and CDR2 FQGNSA come from the germline V gene. The V end lost 3 bases, the J end lost 3 bases, and 12 bases lay between the germline ends. The CDR3 is made up of 15 amino acids.